Below are 6 T cell receptor beta chains sequenced from a single sample in a study of blood T cell repertoires in COVID-19 (dated by TCRdb to about 2020). Libraries were prepared through the immunoSEQ multiplex PCR assay. TCRdb limited this immuneACCESS table to in-frame rearrangements with V and J called. A share of clones is missing; checked studies link under half to unresolved V genes, and the rest is unexplained. This sample holds about 260,000 clones; 91% were observed only once. Together, the top ten hold 2.8% of the sample. Sequenced input: PBMCs or T cells enriched from blood (not recorded which). These TCRs come from a man aged 40-55 years who had been exposed to COVID-19.

This chain joins TRBV18 and TRBJ1-1, with D uncertain. The CDR3 contains 13 residues. From germline, CDR1 is KGHSH and CDR2 LQKENI. V lost 1 base and J 3 bases, leaving 6 bases between the germline ends. CDR3 in amino acids: CASSPRVDTEAFF. The CDR3 region has the DNA TGTGCCAGCTCACCACGCGTAGACACTGAAGCTTTCTTT.

The chain combines TRBV19 with TRBJ1-2, with D possibly TRBD1 on 5 matching bases. CDR1 is LNHDA and CDR2 is SQIVND in the germline V gene (reference sequence). V was pared by 4 bases and J by 6 bases, with 12 bases between. This CDR3 spans 13 amino acids. This CDR3 is CASSTQVVDGYTF. The CDR3, as DNA: TGTGCCAGTAGTACACAGGTAGTAGATGGCTACACCTTC. Complete variable domain (other parts from reference TRBV19 and TRBJ1-2): DGGITQSPKYLFRKEGQNVTLSCEQNLNHDAMYWYRQDPGQGLRLIYYSQIVNDFQKGDIAEGYSVSREKKESFPLTVTSAQKNPTAFYLCASSTQVVDGYTFGSGTRLTVV.

V gene TRBV28 combines with J gene TRBJ2-3, with 11 nucleotides matching TRBD2. CDR3 length: 15 residues. V was clipped by 8 bases and J by 4 bases; unmatched bases: 8. Germline CDR1 reads MDHEN; CDR2 reads SYDVKM. The CDR3 bases are TGTGCCAGCCTACCACCGACTAGCGGGGCAGATACGCAGTATTTT. It specifies CASLPPTSGADTQYF.

This chain uses TRBV28 with TRBJ2-3; possibly TRBD2 for D (5 bases). The CDR3 sequence is 15 residues long. The germline CDR1 and CDR2 sequences are MDHEN and SYDVKM. Trimming removed 5 bases from V and 2 bases from J, with 14 bases in between. CDR3 amino acids: CASSPSPGSTDTQYF. CDR3 nucleotide sequence: TGTGCCAGCAGTCCATCTCCGGGGTCCACAGATACGCAGTATTTT.

This clone was observed once. The chain is built from TRBV5-6 and TRBJ1-2, with 10 bases aligning to TRBD1. V shed 4 bases, J shed 1 base, and the junction held 13 bases outside the gene matches. The CDR3 sequence is 18 residues long. The germline V gene encodes CDR1 SGHDT and CDR2 YYEEEE. CDR3 sequence reads: CASSMTGGPDVLNYGYTF. CDR3 DNA: TGTGCCAGCAGCATGACAGGGGGCCCCGATGTTCTTAACTATGGCTACACCTTC.

The chain uses TRBV25-1 and TRBJ2-7, with D perhaps matching TRBD2 (5 bases). Deletions cut 2 bases from V and 5 bases from J, with 13 bases between. CDR1 is MGHDK, CDR2 SYGVNS, per germline. The CDR3 length is 14 residues. CDR3 amino acids: CASSEAGPRNEQYF. In DNA form, the CDR3 reads TGTGCCAGCAGTGAAGCGGGCCCAAGGAACGAGCAGTACTTC.